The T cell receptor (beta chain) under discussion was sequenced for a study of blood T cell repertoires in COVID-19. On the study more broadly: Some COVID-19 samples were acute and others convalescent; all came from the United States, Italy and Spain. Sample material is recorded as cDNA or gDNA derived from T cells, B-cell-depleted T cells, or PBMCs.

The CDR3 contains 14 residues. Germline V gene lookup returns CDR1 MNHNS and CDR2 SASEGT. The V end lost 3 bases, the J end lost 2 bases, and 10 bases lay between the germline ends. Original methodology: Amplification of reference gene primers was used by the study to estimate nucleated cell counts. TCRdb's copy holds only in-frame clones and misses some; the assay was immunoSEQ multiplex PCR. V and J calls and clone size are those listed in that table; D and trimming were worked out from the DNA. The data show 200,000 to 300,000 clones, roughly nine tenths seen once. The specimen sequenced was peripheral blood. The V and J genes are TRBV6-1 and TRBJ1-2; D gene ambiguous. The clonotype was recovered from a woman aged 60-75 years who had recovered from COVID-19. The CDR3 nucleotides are TGTGCCAGCAGTGACACGACAATGAACTATGGCTACACCTTC. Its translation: CASSDTTMNYGYTF.